The subject of this entry is one T cell receptor (beta chain). The sample belongs to a study of cytomegalovirus exposure and HLA in healthy donors. The CDR3 is made up of 13 amino acids. Trimming cost V 6 bases and J 1 base, with 9 bases left between them. Germline V gives CDR1 MNHEY, CDR2 SVGAGI. The PCR was carried out with 60 Vbeta primers and 13 Jbeta primers. Assay used: immunoSEQ multiplex PCR; TCRdb lists only in-frame clones, some missing. This sample has 200,000 or so clones, with 75% to 90% found just once. The TCR was taken from a young man in good health and CMV-seronegative. The chain is built from TRBV6-5 and TRBJ2-5, with D possibly matching TRBD1 (6 bases). The specimen sequenced was PBMCs. The CDR3 loop is CASRRTVQETQYF. The DNA of the CDR3 is TGTGCCAGCAGACGGACAGTCCAAGAGACCCAGTACTTC.